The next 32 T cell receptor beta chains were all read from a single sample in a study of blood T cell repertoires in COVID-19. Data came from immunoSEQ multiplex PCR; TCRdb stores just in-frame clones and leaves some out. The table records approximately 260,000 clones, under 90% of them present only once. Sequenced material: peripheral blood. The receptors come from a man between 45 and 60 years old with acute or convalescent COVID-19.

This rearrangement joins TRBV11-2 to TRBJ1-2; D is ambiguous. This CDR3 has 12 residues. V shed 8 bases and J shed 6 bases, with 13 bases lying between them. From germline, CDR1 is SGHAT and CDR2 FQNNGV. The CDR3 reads CASYQREDGYTF. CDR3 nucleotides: TGTGCCAGCTATCAAAGGGAGGATGGCTACACCTTC.

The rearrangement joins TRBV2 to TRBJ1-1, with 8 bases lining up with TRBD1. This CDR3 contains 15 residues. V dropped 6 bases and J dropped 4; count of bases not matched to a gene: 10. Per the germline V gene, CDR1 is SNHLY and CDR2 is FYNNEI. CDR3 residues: CASREIQGEGTEAFF. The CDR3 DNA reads TGTGCCAGCAGGGAAATACAGGGGGAAGGCACTGAAGCTTTCTTT.

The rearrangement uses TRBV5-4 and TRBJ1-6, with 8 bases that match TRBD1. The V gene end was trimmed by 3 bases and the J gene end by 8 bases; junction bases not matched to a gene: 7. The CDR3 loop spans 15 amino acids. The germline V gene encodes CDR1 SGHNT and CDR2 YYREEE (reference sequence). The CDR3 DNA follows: TGTGCCAGCAGCTCGGACAGGGCCCTCCATTCACCCCTCCACTTT. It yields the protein CASSSDRALHSPLHF.

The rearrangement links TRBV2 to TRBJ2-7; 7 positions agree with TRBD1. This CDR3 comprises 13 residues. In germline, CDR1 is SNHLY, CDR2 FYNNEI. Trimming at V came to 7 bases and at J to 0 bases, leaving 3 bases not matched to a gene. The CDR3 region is CASKGDSSYEQYF. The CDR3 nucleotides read TGTGCCAGCAAGGGGGACAGCTCCTACGAGCAGTACTTC.

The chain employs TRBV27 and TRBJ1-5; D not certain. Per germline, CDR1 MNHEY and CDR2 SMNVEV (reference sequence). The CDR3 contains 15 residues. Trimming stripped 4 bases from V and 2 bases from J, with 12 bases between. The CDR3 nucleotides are TGTGCCAGCAGTTCCGGGAGTGGGGGCAATCAGCCCCAGCATTTT. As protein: CASSSGSGGNQPQHF.

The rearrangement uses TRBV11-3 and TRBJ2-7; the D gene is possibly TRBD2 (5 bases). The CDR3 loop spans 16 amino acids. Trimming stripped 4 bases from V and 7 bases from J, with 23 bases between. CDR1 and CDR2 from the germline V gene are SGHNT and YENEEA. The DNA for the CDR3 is TGTGCCAGCAGCTGGTTCCCGGGAATTAGAGTGGGGGAGCAGTACTTC. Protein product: CASSWFPGIRVGEQYF.

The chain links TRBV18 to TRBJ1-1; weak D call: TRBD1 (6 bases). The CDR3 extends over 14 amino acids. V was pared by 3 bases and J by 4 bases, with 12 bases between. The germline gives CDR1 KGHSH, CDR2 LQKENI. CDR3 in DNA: TGTGCCAGCTCACCTTGGGTCAGGGGCACTGAAGCTTTCTTT. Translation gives CASSPWVRGTEAFF.

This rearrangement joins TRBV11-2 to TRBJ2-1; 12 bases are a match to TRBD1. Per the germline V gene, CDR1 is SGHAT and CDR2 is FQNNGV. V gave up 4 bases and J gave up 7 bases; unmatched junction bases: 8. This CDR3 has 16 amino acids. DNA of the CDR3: TGTGCCAGCAGCTCCGGGGGGACAGGGGGCTTTAATGAGCAGTTCTTC. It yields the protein CASSSGGTGGFNEQFF.

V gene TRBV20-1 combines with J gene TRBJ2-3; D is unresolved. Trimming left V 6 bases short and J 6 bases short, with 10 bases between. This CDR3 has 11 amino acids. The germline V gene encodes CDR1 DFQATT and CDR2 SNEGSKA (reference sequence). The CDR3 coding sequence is TGCAGTGCCAACTCATGGGATACGCAGTATTTT. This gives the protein CSANSWDTQYF.

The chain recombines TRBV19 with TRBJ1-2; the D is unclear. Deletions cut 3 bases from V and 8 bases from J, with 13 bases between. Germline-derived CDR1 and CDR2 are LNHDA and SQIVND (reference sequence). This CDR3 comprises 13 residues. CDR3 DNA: TGTGCCAGTAGTATGGGAGCCTTGAGGGGCTACACCTTC. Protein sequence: CASSMGALRGYTF.

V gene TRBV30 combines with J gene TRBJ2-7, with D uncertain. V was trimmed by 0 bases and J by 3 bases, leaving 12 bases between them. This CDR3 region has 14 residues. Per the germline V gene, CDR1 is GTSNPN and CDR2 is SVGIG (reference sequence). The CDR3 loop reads CAWSVPLGGYEQYF. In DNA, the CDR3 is TGTGCCTGGAGTGTACCCTTAGGCGGCTACGAGCAGTACTTC. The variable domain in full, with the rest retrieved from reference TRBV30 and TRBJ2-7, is SQTIHQWPATLVQPVGSPLSLECTVEGTSNPNLYWYRQAAGRGLQLLFYSVGIGQISSEVPQNLSASRPQDRQFILSSKKLLLSDSGFYLCAWSVPLGGYEQYFGPGTRLTVT.

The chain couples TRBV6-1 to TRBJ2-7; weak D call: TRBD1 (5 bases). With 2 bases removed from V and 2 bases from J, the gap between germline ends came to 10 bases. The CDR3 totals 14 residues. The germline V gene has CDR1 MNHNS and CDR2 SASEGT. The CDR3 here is CASSEQGGPYEQYF. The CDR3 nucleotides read TGTGCCAGCAGTGAACAGGGTGGACCCTACGAGCAGTACTTC.

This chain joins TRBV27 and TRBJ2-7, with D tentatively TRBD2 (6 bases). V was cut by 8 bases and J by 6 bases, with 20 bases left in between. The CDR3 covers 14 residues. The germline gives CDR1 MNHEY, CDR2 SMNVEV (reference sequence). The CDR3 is CASSLGGSFSEQYF. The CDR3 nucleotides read TGTGCCAGCTCCCTTGGGGGGAGCTTCTCCGAGCAGTACTTC.

The CDR3 region is CAISRDRGAYGYTF. CDR3 DNA sequence: TGTGCCATCAGTCGGGACAGGGGAGCCTATGGCTACACCTTC. The chain carries TRBV10-3 and TRBJ1-2; 10 bases agree with TRBD1. Germline V gene sequence: CDR1 ENHRY, CDR2 SYGVKD. V lost 5 bases to trimming and J lost 4 bases; unmatched junction nucleotides: 4. The CDR3 spans 14 residues.

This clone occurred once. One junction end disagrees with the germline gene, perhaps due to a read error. The CDR3 DNA follows: TGTGCCAGCAGCTTAGTGTCGGGTTCGTTGGCCTTC. This sequence encodes CASSLVSGSLAF. This chain links TRBV7-6 with TRBJ1-2; the D is unclear. Germline CDR1 SGHVS, CDR2 FNYEAQ. The CDR3 covers 12 residues.

The CDR3 bases are TGTGCCAGCAGTTACCTGTTGGAGGTAAAGACCGGGGAGCTGTTTTTT. It codes for CASSYLLEVKTGELFF. The chain is built from TRBV6-5 and TRBJ2-2; D perhaps matches TRBD2 (5 bases). The CDR3 runs to 16 residues. The germline gives CDR1 MNHEY, CDR2 SVGAGI. V was clipped by 2 bases and J by 5 bases, with 15 bases between them.

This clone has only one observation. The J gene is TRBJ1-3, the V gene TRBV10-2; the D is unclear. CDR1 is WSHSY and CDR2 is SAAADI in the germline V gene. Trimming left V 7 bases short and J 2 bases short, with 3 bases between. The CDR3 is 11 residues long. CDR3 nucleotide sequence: TGCGCCAGCATCGCTGGAAACACCATATATTTT. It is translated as CASIAGNTIYF.

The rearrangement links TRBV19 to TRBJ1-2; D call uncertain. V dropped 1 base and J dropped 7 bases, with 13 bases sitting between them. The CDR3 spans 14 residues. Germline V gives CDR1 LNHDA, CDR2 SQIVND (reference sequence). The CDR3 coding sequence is TGTGCCAGTAGTATAGCCCGCATGCCGCGTGGCTACACCTTC. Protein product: CASSIARMPRGYTF.

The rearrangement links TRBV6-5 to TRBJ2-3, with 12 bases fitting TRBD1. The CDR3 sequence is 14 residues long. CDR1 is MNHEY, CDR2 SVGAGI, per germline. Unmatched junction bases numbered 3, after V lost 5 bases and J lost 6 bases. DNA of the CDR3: TGTGCCAGCAGTAGGGACAGGGGGCGCGATACGCAGTATTTT. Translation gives CASSRDRGRDTQYF.

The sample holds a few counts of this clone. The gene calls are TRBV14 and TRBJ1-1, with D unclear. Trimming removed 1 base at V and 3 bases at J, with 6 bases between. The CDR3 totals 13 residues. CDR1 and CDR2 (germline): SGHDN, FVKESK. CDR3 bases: TGTGCCAGCAGCCAAGGACTAGACACTGAAGCTTTCTTT. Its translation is CASSQGLDTEAFF.

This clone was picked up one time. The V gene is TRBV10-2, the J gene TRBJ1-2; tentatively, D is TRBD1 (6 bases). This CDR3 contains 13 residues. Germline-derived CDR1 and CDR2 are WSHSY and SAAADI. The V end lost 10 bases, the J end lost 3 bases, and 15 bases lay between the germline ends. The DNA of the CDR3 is TGCGCCACCAAAGGGGGTAGGGACTATGGCTACACCTTC. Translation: CATKGGRDYGYTF.

The CDR3: CASSYSTTTPFQPQHF. The CDR3 coding sequence is TGTGCCAGCAGTTACTCGACAACGACCCCATTTCAGCCCCAGCATTTT. This chain joins TRBV6-5 and TRBJ1-5, with D uncertain. This CDR3 has 16 residues. Germline V CDR1 and CDR2: MNHEY, SVGAGI. Trimming removed 0 bases at V and 6 bases at J, with 15 bases between.

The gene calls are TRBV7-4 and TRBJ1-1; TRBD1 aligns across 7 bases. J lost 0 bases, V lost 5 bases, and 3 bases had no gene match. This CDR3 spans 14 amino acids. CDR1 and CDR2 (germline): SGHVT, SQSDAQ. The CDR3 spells CASSPDRVNTEAFF. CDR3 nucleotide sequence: TGTGCCAGCAGCCCAGACAGGGTGAACACTGAAGCTTTCTTT.

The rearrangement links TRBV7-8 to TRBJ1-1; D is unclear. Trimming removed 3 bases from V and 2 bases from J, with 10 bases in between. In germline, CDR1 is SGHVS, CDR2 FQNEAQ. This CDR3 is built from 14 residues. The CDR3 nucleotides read TGTGCCAGCAGCTTTTCTGGCGGAAACACTGAAGCTTTCTTT. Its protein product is CASSFSGGNTEAFF. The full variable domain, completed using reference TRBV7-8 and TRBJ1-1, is GAGVSQSPRYKVAKRGQDVALRCDPISGHVSLFWYQQALGQGPEFLTYFQNEAQLDKSGLPSDRFFAERPEGSVSTLKIQRTQQEDSAVYLCASSFSGGNTEAFFGQGTRLTVV.

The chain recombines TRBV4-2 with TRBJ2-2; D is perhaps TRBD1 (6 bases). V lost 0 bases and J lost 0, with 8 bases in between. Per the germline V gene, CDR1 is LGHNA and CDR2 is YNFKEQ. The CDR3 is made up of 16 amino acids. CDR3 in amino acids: CASSQDSGANTGELFF. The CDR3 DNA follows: TGTGCCAGCAGCCAAGATTCAGGGGCGAACACCGGGGAGCTGTTTTTT.

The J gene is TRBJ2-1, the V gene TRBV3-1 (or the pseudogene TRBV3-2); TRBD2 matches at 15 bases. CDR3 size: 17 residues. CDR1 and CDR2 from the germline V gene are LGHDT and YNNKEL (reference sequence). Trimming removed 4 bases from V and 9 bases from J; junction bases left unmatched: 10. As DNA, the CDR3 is TGTGCCAGCAGCCCCCGGACTAGCGGGGGGGTCGCGATTGAGCAGTTCTTC. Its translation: CASSPRTSGGVAIEQFF.

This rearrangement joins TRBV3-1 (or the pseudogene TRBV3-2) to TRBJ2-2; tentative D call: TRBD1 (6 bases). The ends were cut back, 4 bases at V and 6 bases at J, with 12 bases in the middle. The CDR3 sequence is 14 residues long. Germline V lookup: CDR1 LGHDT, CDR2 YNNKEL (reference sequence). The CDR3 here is CASSLVEGAGELFF. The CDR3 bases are TGTGCCAGCAGCCTCGTTGAGGGGGCCGGGGAGCTGTTTTTT.

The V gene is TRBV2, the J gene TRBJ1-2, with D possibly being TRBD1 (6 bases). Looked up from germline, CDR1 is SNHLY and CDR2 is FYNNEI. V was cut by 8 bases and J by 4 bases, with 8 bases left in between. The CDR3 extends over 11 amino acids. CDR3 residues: CASGGAYGYTF. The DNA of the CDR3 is TGTGCCAGCGGGGGGGCCTATGGCTACACCTTC.

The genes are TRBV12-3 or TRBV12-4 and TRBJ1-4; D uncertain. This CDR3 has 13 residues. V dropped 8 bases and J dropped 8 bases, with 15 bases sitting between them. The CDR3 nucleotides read TGTGCCAGCGCTCCGCCTCAGAGGGAAAAACTGTTTTTT. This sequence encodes CASAPPQREKLFF.

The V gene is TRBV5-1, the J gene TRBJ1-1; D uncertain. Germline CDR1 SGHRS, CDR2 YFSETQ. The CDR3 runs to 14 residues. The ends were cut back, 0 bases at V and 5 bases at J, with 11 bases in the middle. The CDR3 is CASSLGRWETEAFF. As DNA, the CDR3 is TGCGCCAGCAGCTTGGGCAGGTGGGAGACTGAAGCTTTCTTT.

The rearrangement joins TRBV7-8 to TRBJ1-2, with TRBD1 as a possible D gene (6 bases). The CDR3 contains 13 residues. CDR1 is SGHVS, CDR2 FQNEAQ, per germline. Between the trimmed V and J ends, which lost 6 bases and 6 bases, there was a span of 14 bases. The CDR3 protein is CASSPVGQNGYTF. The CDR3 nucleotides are TGTGCCAGCAGTCCCGTCGGACAGAATGGCTACACCTTC.

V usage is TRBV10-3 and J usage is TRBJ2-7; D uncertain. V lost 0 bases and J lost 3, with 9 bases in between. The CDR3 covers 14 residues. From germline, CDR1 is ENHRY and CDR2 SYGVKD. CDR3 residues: CAISESNSIYEQYF. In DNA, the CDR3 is TGTGCCATCAGTGAGTCAAATAGTATCTACGAGCAGTACTTC.